The clone carrying this TCR beta chain was found a few times. It was template switching that added a universal primer site, and there were unique molecular identifiers on the cDNA. TCRdb independently ran MiXCR on the 5' RACE reads; one entry per CDR3 protein. Of 200,000 or so distinct CDR3 sequences detected, 15% appear once; the ten largest clones hold around 40%. The CDR3 has 13 residues. Deletions cut 3 bases from V and 4 bases from J, with 13 bases between. Germline loops: CDR1 DFQATT, CDR2 SNEGSKA (reference sequence). This sample stems from a study of identical twins. These records were also assigned to another study, of T cells expressing NK-cell markers. As that study records: An anti-gamma-delta TCR antibody restricted sorting to alpha-beta TCR T cells in several experiments. These same clonotypes (in several donors) also led the CD3+CD56-NKG2C+ fraction.

The sequenced sample consisted of CD8+ T cells sorted from blood. This sequence joins TRBV20-1 and TRBJ2-7; D is undetermined. This receptor was obtained from a woman between 18 and 30 years old in good health. Here the CDR3 reads CSARRGSSYEQYF. As DNA, the CDR3 is TGCAGTGCTAGGCGCGGCTCTTCTTACGAGCAGTACTTC.